These 15 T cell receptor beta chains came from one sample sequenced in a study of blood T cell repertoires in COVID-19. Generated by immunoSEQ multiplex PCR, the TCRdb table keeps only in-frame clones and is missing some. The profile shows about 210,000 clones, 75% to 90% of them singletons. What was sequenced was peripheral blood. The receptors stem from a woman in her thirties or forties with acute or convalescent COVID-19.

The chain links TRBV2 to TRBJ1-2; 9 bases map to TRBD1. J was trimmed by 7 bases and V by 7 bases; bases with no gene match: 7. This CDR3 region has 13 residues. From germline, CDR1 is SNHLY and CDR2 FYNNEI. CDR3 residues: CASMGDRAGGYTF. The CDR3 DNA is TGTGCCAGCATGGGGGACAGGGCTGGTGGCTACACCTTC.

V usage is TRBV10-2 and J usage is TRBJ1-1; 8 bases fit TRBD1. CDR1 WSHSY and CDR2 SAAADI come from the germline V gene. This CDR3 spans 13 amino acids. Trimming took 8 bases from V and 0 from J; bases not matched to a gene: 2. CDR3 protein: CASADRVNTEAFF. The CDR3 DNA reads as TGCGCCAGCGCGGACAGGGTGAACACTGAAGCTTTCTTT.

The genes are TRBV10-1 and TRBJ2-1; 9 bases are shared with TRBD2. The germline V gene encodes CDR1 WNHNN and CDR2 SYGVQD (reference sequence). V was pared by 3 bases and J by 7 bases, with 10 bases of the junction left unmatched. The CDR3 is made up of 16 amino acids. The CDR3 DNA reads as TGCGCCAGCAGTGATGCCAGCGGGGGGCTAGGAAATGAGCAGTTCTTC. It encodes CASSDASGGLGNEQFF.

The chain joins TRBV30 to TRBJ1-3; D might be TRBD1 (5 bases). This CDR3 spans 13 amino acids. Germline loops: CDR1 GTSNPN, CDR2 SVGIG (reference sequence). The V end lost 7 bases, the J end lost 2 bases, and 12 bases lay between the germline ends. The CDR3 DNA reads as TGTGCCTCCCGGACATGGACTGGAAACACCATATATTTT. Its translation is CASRTWTGNTIYF. Using reference TRBV30 and TRBJ1-3 for the parts outside the CDR3, the full variable domain is SQTIHQWPATLVQPVGSPLSLECTVEGTSNPNLYWYRQAAGRGLQLLFYSVGIGQISSEVPQNLSASRPQDRQFILSSKKLLLSDSGFYLCASRTWTGNTIYFGEGSWLTVV.

This clone has a single count. The rearrangement uses TRBV2 and TRBJ1-5, with 10 positions matching TRBD1. CDR1 SNHLY and CDR2 FYNNEI come from the germline V gene. Trimming cost V 4 bases and J 6 bases; bases outside gene matches: 6. This CDR3 has 15 residues. Here the CDR3 reads CASSVGTGAFQPQHF. The CDR3 region has the DNA TGTGCCAGCAGTGTTGGGACAGGGGCTTTTCAGCCCCAGCATTTT.

In its sample, this clone was seen once. This chain uses TRBV20-1 with TRBJ1-5; D is perhaps TRBD1 (5 bases). Trimming left V 3 bases short and J 6 bases short, with 18 bases between. The CDR3 has 15 residues. The germline V gene encodes CDR1 DFQATT and CDR2 SNEGSKA (reference sequence). CDR3 in amino acids: CSASVGWGGGQPQHF. In DNA, the CDR3 is TGCAGTGCTAGTGTGGGTTGGGGGGGAGGTCAGCCCCAGCATTTT.

The chain uses TRBV6-5 and TRBJ2-1; the D is unclear. V was clipped by 0 bases and J by 15 bases, with 18 bases between them. Germline loops: CDR1 MNHEY, CDR2 SVGAGI. CDR3 length equals 14 residues. CDR3 DNA sequence: TGTGCCAGCAGTTACTCCGATTCGACTTACTACTCGTTCTTC. It is translated as CASSYSDSTYYSFF.

This chain joins TRBV29-1 and TRBJ1-1, with a weak D call TRBD1 (6 bases). The germline V gene has CDR1 SQVTM and CDR2 ANQGSEA. This CDR3 is 14 amino acids long. The V and J ends lost 7 bases and 3 bases respectively, with 18 bases between them. CDR3 nucleotide sequence: TGCAGCGGCGCCCCAGGGGCACTGTACACTGAAGCTTTCTTT. It encodes CSGAPGALYTEAFF.

This clone was observed a few times. The chain is built from TRBV6-5 and TRBJ2-3; a weak D match, TRBD1 (5 bases). The CDR3 spans 16 residues. Germline assignment: CDR1 MNHEY and CDR2 SVGAGI. With 2 bases removed from V and 1 base from J, the gap between germline ends came to 13 bases. The chain's CDR3 is CASSYLQGGGTDTQYF. CDR3 bases: TGTGCCAGCAGTTACCTCCAGGGTGGGGGCACAGATACGCAGTATTTT.

This rearrangement joins TRBV7-2 to TRBJ1-1; D unresolved. Deletions cut 4 bases from V and 4 bases from J, with 16 bases between. Looked up from germline, CDR1 is SGHTA and CDR2 is FQGNSA. The CDR3 covers 15 residues. CDR3 residues: CASSSFRSPGTEAFF. CDR3 bases: TGTGCCAGCAGCTCCTTTAGATCCCCAGGCACTGAAGCTTTCTTT. The full variable domain, with the rest looked up from reference TRBV7-2 and TRBJ1-1, is GAGVSQSPSNKVTEKGKDVELRCDPISGHTALYWYRQSLGQGLEFLIYFQGNSAPDKSGLPSDRFSAERTGGSVSTLTIQRTQQEDSAVYLCASSSFRSPGTEAFFGQGTRLTVV.

The chain couples TRBV15 to TRBJ2-7, with 8 bases fitting TRBD1. With 5 bases clipped from V and 0 bases from J, the junction kept 9 bases outside the gene matches. The CDR3 length is 16 residues. Germline CDR1 and CDR2: LNHNV and YYDKDF (reference sequence). The CDR3 coding sequence is TGTGCCACCAGCTTATCGCGGGACAGGAGCTCCTACGAGCAGTACGTC. Protein sequence: CATSLSRDRSSYEQYV.

This clone was recorded a few times. The chain recombines TRBV19 with TRBJ1-6, with TRBD1 identical over 9 bases. Losses at the gene ends were 5 bases for V and 5 bases for J; bases not matched to a gene: 4. The germline V gene encodes CDR1 LNHDA and CDR2 SQIVND (reference sequence). This CDR3 region has 15 residues. This CDR3 reads CASSPGTGNNSPLHF. The CDR3 DNA reads TGTGCCAGTAGTCCCGGGACAGGGAATAATTCACCCCTCCACTTT.

The rearrangement uses TRBV5-1 and TRBJ1-6; TRBD1 might be the D (5 bases). CDR1 is SGHRS and CDR2 is YFSETQ in the germline V gene. The V gene lost 3 bases and the J gene lost 6 bases, with 19 bases spanning the gap. This CDR3 contains 17 residues. The CDR3 bases are TGCGCCAGCAGCTCTCGGGGGGGAGACGGATTTAATTCACCCCTCCACTTT. It specifies CASSSRGGDGFNSPLHF.

This rearrangement joins TRBV24-1 to TRBJ1-2, with 7 bases lining up with TRBD1. V lost 6 bases and J lost 8; bases outside the gene matches: 8. CDR1 and CDR2 from the germline V gene are KGHDR and SFDVKD. The CDR3 contains 13 residues. The CDR3 DNA reads as TGTGCCACCAGTCAAGGGCAGGGGGGCGGCTACACCTTC. Protein: CATSQGQGGGYTF.

This clone was seen a few times. This chain joins TRBV7-2 and TRBJ1-2; 9 bases are a match to TRBD1. The CDR3 runs 15 residues. Germline trimming cut 1 base from V and 4 bases from J; bases unmatched to any gene: 4. From germline, CDR1 is SGHTA and CDR2 FQGNSA. The CDR3 nucleotides read TGTGCCAGCAGCTTAGTTGGACAGGGGAGCTATGGCTACACCTTC. Amino acid sequence: CASSLVGQGSYGYTF.